The rows below give T cell receptor beta chains drawn from one sample of a study of cytomegalovirus exposure and HLA in healthy donors. The protocol was immunoSEQ multiplex PCR, while the TCRdb copy is restricted to in-frame clones and leaves out a portion. The data contain more than 50,000 clones, around three quarters of them singletons. Source material: PBMCs. The receptors were gathered from a woman aged 50 to 65 in good health and CMV-seropositive. Both conserved end residues are part of each CDR3. Each record gives: J gene, clone size, V gene, D gene, CDR3 protein, CDR3 DNA. D genes are given only for firm matches. Size values are once, few and many counts, or a class for expanded clones, and some rows have none.

TRBJ2-2,-,TRBV7-2,-,CASSLGGDRTGELFF,TGTGCCAGCAGCTTAGGGGGGGATCGCACCGGGGAGCTGTTTTTT
TRBJ2-7,few,TRBV6-5,-,CASASGQPYEQYF,TGTGCCAGTGCGTCAGGACAGCCCTACGAGCAGTACTTC
TRBJ2-1,once,TRBV28,TRBD1,CASSPPGQKGYNEQFF,TGTGCCAGCAGTCCCCCGGGACAGAAAGGTTACAATGAGCAGTTCTTC
TRBJ1-1,-,TRBV28,-,CASRLGGARSNTEAFF,TGTGCCAGCAGATTAGGGGGGGCCCGATCGAACACTGAAGCTTTCTTT
TRBJ2-7,-,TRBV4-2,-,CASSQDIARNYEQYF,TGTGCCAGCAGCCAAGATATAGCGAGAAACTACGAGCAGTACTTC
TRBJ2-3,-,TRBV9,-,CASSAQVTDTDTQYF,TGTGCCAGCAGCGCACAGGTCACAGACACAGATACGCAGTATTTT
TRBJ1-3,-,TRBV4-1,-,CASSPDRERESGNTIYF,TGCGCCAGCAGCCCGGACCGGGAAAGGGAATCTGGAAACACCATATATTTT
TRBJ2-2,-,TRBV5-4,TRBD1,CASSSGTGDITGELFF,TGTGCCAGCAGCTCCGGGACAGGGGATATCACCGGGGAGCTGTTTTTT
TRBJ2-7,-,TRBV10-3,TRBD2,CAIGLAHEQYF,TGTGCCATCGGACTAGCTCACGAGCAGTACTTC
TRBJ2-5,-,TRBV6-5,-,CASSYRGAEGETQYF,TGTGCCAGCAGTTACCGCGGGGCAGAGGGGGAGACCCAGTACTTC
TRBJ2-1,few,TRBV7-9,-,CASSSPETLSVWAYNEQFF,TGTGCCAGCAGCTCCCCGGAAACCCTCTCGGTGTGGGCTTACAATGAGCAGTTCTTC
TRBJ2-7,-,TRBV6-1,-,CASMTPGGGSYEQYF,TGTGCCAGCATGACCCCCGGGGGAGGATCCTACGAGCAGTACTTC
TRBJ2-2,-,TRBV10-3,TRBD1,CAISESGQDTGELFF,TGTGCCATCAGTGAGTCGGGACAGGACACCGGGGAGCTGTTTTTT
TRBJ2-1,-,TRBV27,-,CASSYLKGNEQFF,TGTGCCAGCAGCTACCTGAAGGGGAATGAGCAGTTCTTC
TRBJ1-4,-,TRBV7-8,-,CASSRDWVNEKLFF,TGTGCCAGCAGCCGGGATTGGGTCAATGAAAAACTGTTTTTT
TRBJ1-1,-,TRBV11-2,TRBD1,CASSQETGSATEAFF,TGTGCCAGCAGCCAAGAGACAGGGTCGGCCACTGAAGCTTTCTTT
TRBJ2-3,-,TRBV5-6,TRBD2,CASKKGASGRWPEDTQYF,TGTGCCAGCAAGAAGGGGGCTAGCGGGAGGTGGCCGGAAGATACGCAGTATTTT
TRBJ2-1,-,TRBV29-1,-,CSSRRNEQFF,TGCAGCTCTCGTAGAAATGAGCAGTTCTTC
TRBJ1-3,-,TRBV6-1,-,CASSRGEAGNTIYF,TGTGCCAGCAGTCGGGGAGAGGCTGGAAACACCATATATTTT
TRBJ2-1,-,TRBV28,TRBD2,CASGRLAGANYNEQFF,TGTGCCAGCGGAAGACTAGCGGGAGCCAACTACAATGAGCAGTTCTTC
TRBJ1-1,-,TRBV7-8,TRBD1,CASSPRTGKNTEAFF,TGTGCCAGCAGCCCCCGGACAGGGAAGAACACTGAAGCTTTCTTT
TRBJ1-1,-,TRBV18,-,CASSPSTGSLNTEAFF,TGTGCCAGCTCACCAAGCACAGGATCCCTGAACACTGAAGCTTTCTTT
TRBJ2-6,few,TRBV18,TRBD1,CASSPTGLGANVLTF,TGTGCCAGCTCACCGACAGGGCTCGGGGCCAACGTCCTGACTTTC
TRBJ2-7,few,TRBV28,TRBD2,CASSQMRAGGSYEQYF,TGTGCCAGCAGTCAGATGAGGGCGGGAGGTTCCTACGAGCAGTACTTC
TRBJ2-7,-,TRBV14,TRBD2,CASSLTSGRAFEQYF,TGTGCCAGCAGTTTGACTAGCGGGAGGGCCTTCGAGCAGTACTTC
TRBJ2-5,-,TRBV2,TRBD2,CASRLAGGQETQYF,TGTGCCAGCAGGTTAGCGGGGGGCCAAGAGACCCAGTACTTC
TRBJ1-1,few,TRBV28,-,CASSYSLNTEAFF,TGTGCCAGCAGTTATAGCCTGAACACTGAAGCTTTCTTT
TRBJ2-3,-,TRBV6-5,TRBD1,CASRTGGTDTQYF,TGTGCCAGCAGGACAGGGGGGACAGATACGCAGTATTTT
TRBJ1-4,-,TRBV5-6,TRBD1,CASSLPPRQGSEKLFF,TGTGCCAGCAGCTTGCCCCCCCGACAGGGCTCCGAAAAACTGTTTTTT
TRBJ1-2,-,TRBV7-9,-,CASSSSGKGVYGYTF,TGTGCCAGCAGCTCTTCAGGAAAAGGGGTCTATGGCTACACCTTC
TRBJ2-1,-,TRBV6-6,TRBD1,CASSFSDRGRDEQFF,TGTGCCAGCAGTTTCAGCGACAGGGGAAGGGATGAGCAGTTCTTC
TRBJ2-7,-,TRBV2,TRBD2,CASRGQAIRKGASGRASDEQYF,TGTGCCAGCAGAGGACAGGCGATAAGGAAAGGGGCTAGCGGGAGGGCCTCAGACGAGCAGTACTTC
TRBJ1-5,-,TRBV11-1,-,CASSLGLNQPQHF,TGTGCCAGCAGCTTAGGACTTAATCAGCCCCAGCATTTT
TRBJ2-5,-,TRBV10-2,TRBD1,CASSRGRWETQYF,TGCGCCAGCAGCAGGGGGCGCTGGGAGACCCAGTACTTC
TRBJ2-7,-,TRBV19,TRBD2,CASSRSAGTYEQYF,TGTGCCAGTAGTAGGTCAGCGGGGACCTACGAGCAGTACTTC
TRBJ1-2,-,TRBV7-9,-,CASSLGTPYGYTF,TGTGCCAGCAGCTTAGGGACACCCTATGGCTACACCTTC
TRBJ2-7,large,TRBV5-4,-,CASSLSDEQYF,TGTGCCAGCAGCTTGAGCGACGAGCAGTACTTC
TRBJ1-1,-,TRBV6-1,TRBD1,CASSRQGNTEAFF,TGTGCCAGCAGTAGACAGGGGAACACTGAAGCTTTCTTT
TRBJ2-1,-,TRBV6-5,TRBD1,CASARQGSLNEQFF,TGTGCCAGCGCCCGACAGGGGAGCCTCAATGAGCAGTTCTTC
TRBJ2-1,-,TRBV19,-,CASSIGRLSYNEQFF,TGTGCCAGTAGTATAGGAAGACTCAGCTACAATGAGCAGTTCTTC
TRBJ1-5,-,TRBV30,-,CACRGGPDQPQHF,TGTGCCTGCCGGGGGGGACCGGATCAGCCCCAGCATTTT